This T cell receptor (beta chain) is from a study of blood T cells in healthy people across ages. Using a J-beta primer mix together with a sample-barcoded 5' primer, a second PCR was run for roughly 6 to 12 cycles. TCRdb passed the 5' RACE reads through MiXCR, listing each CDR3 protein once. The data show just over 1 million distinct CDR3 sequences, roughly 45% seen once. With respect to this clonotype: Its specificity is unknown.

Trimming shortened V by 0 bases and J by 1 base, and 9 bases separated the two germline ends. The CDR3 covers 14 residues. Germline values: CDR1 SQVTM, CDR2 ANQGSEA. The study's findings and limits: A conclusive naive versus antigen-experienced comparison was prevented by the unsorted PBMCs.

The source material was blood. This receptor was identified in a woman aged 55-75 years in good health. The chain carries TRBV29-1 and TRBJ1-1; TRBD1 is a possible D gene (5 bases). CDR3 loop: CSVEDGGGNTEAFF. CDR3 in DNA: TGCAGCGTTGAAGATGGGGGGGGGAACACTGAAGCTTTCTTT.